The sample holds many counts of the clone carrying this T cell receptor (beta chain). The antigen is not known. One entry per CDR3 protein, called by TCRdb with MiXCR from the reads. The top ten hold approximately 4.6% of the sample, which has under 100,000 distinct CDR3 sequences, 3.5% to 4.5% seen once. The data belong to a study of T cell repertoires in cytomegalovirus infection. Whole-study results and caveats: CMV carriers with the relevant HLA were identified by cumulative public TCR beta family frequency.

The TCR was taken from a human donor in good health (CMV status not recorded). Some clones in this sample may be carry-over from other donors' samples. The material sequenced was PBMCs.

CDR3 loop: CSAAQISGRAKTQYF. CDR3 nucleotide sequence: TGCAGTGCCGCCCAAATTTCAGGTCGGGCGAAGACCCAGTACTTC. The chain links TRBV20-1 to TRBJ2-5; the D is unclear. V lost 6 bases to trimming and J lost 6 bases, with 23 bases between them. Germline V lookup: CDR1 DFQATT, CDR2 SNEGSKA (reference sequence). This CDR3 region has 15 residues.